These 9 T cell receptor beta chains came from one sample sequenced in a study of T cells after yellow fever vaccination (dated by TCRdb to about 2019). The library was generated by 5' RACE. For sequencing, an Illumina NovaSeq 6000 was employed. TCRdb passed the public sequencing reads through fastp at Q25 and MiXCR, retaining productive beta sequences. CDR3 protein duplicates are merged, each entry listing the most common genes and DNA. This sample gives about 320,000 distinct CDR3 sequences in total; 3.5% to 5% of them show up just once. The leading ten clones occupy 19% of the sample. The sample's treatment or condition label is to be understood as: live attenuated yellow fever vaccine strain. The starting material was PBMCs, obtained 15 days after the yellow fever booster vaccination. Every receptor here comes from a man aged 18 to 30 who received the YFV17D yellow fever vaccine.

This rearrangement joins TRBV29-1 to TRBJ2-3; 8 bases map to TRBD1. Germline lookup yields CDR1 SQVTM and CDR2 ANQGSEA. The CDR3 contains 12 residues. J gave up 13 bases and V 5 bases, and 11 bases lay outside the gene matches. CDR3 coding DNA: TGCAGCGTTAGTCCCGGGGGACAGGTGAAGTATTTT. It translates to CSVSPGGQVKYF.

This clonotype was counted many times. The gene calls are TRBV6-6 and TRBJ1-4, with 9 nucleotides matching TRBD1. Germline V gives CDR1 MNHNY, CDR2 SVGAGI (reference sequence). J gave up 7 bases and V 2 bases, and 8 bases lay outside the gene matches. The CDR3 spans 16 residues. The CDR3 sequence: CASSYRPGQGREKLFF. Here the CDR3 DNA reads TGTGCCAGCAGTTACCGGCCGGGACAGGGTCGTGAAAAACTGTTTTTT.

This clonotype was found a few times. This sequence joins TRBV10-3 and TRBJ2-2, with 10 bases lining up with TRBD1. V was clipped by 3 bases and J by 5 bases; unmatched bases: 6. From germline, CDR1 is ENHRY and CDR2 SYGVKD. There are 16 residues in the CDR3. CDR3 region: CAISDPGQGSTGELFF. The CDR3 DNA reads TGTGCCATCAGTGACCCGGGACAGGGGTCGACCGGGGAGCTGTTTTTT.

This clonotype was recorded a few times. The rearrangement links TRBV6-1 to TRBJ1-2; no reliable D call. This CDR3 contains 14 residues. Germline values: CDR1 MNHNS, CDR2 SASEGT. Trimming removed 4 bases at V and 8 bases at J, with 17 bases between. CDR3: CASSGVPRVGGYTF. The DNA of the CDR3 is TGTGCCAGCAGTGGGGTACCCCGGGTAGGGGGCTACACCTTC.

This clonotype was counted many times. The V call is TRBV4-3, the J call TRBJ2-5, with D hard to call. CDR3 length equals 15 residues. CDR1 and CDR2 from the germline V gene are LGHNA and YSLEER. The V and J ends lost 0 bases and 5 bases respectively, with 13 bases between them. CDR3 sequence (DNA): TGCGCCAGCAGCCAAGAGGCCAGGAGCACGGAGACCCAGTACTTC. Amino acids: CASSQEARSTETQYF.

This clonotype was picked up one time. V and J are TRBV5-6 and TRBJ1-4, with 9 bases that match TRBD1. The junction had 8 bases not matched to a gene; V was cut back by 4 bases and J by 7 bases. CDR1 is SGHDT, CDR2 YYEEEE, per germline. There are 15 residues in the CDR3. The DNA for the CDR3 is TGTGCCAGCAGCCCCGGGACAGGGTGGCGTGAAAAACTGTTTTTT. Its translation: CASSPGTGWREKLFF.

Many counts were recorded for this clonotype. The chain couples TRBV7-9 to TRBJ2-1, with D uncertain. V was pared by 1 base and J by 7 bases, with 5 bases between. The CDR3 spans 12 residues. Per the germline V gene, CDR1 is SEHNR and CDR2 is FQNEAQ (reference sequence). The CDR3 region is CASSLGVNEQFF. The CDR3 DNA is TGTGCCAGCAGCTTAGGAGTTAATGAGCAGTTCTTC.

The chain carries TRBV10-3 and TRBJ2-3, with TRBD1 matching 9 bases. Germline V lookup: CDR1 ENHRY, CDR2 SYGVKD. CDR3 length: 12 residues. V lost 4 bases, J lost 8 bases, and 1 base stayed unmatched. This chain's CDR3 is CAISGTGATQYF. In nucleotides, the CDR3 is TGTGCCATCAGTGGGACAGGGGCTACGCAGTATTTT.

A few counts support this clonotype. The chain employs TRBV7-2 and TRBJ2-2; D unresolved. The V and J ends lost 2 bases and 4 bases respectively, with 14 bases between them. Germline assignment: CDR1 SGHTA and CDR2 FQGNSA. The length of the CDR3 is 16 residues. This CDR3 is CASSLNSPPITGELFF. For the CDR3, the DNA is TGTGCCAGCAGCTTAAACAGCCCTCCGATCACCGGGGAGCTGTTTTTT.